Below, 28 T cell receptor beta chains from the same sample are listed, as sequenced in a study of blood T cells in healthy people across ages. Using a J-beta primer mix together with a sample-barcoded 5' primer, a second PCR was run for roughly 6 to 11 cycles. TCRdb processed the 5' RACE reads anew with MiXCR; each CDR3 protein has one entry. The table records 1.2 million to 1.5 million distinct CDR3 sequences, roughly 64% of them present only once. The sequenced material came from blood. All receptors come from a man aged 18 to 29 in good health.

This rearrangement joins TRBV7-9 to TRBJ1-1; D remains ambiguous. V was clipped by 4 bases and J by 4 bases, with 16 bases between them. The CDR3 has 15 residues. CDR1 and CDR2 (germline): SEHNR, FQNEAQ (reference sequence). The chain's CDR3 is CASSSSTAGGTEAFF. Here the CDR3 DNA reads TGTGCCAGCAGCTCATCTACAGCCGGCGGCACTGAAGCTTTCTTT.

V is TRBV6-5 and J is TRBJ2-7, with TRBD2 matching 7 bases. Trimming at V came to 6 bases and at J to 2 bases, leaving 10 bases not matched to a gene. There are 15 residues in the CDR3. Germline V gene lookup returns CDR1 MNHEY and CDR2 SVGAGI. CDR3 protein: CASRVLAVTTYEQYF. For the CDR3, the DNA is TGTGCCAGCAGAGTCCTAGCGGTAACGACCTACGAGCAGTACTTC.

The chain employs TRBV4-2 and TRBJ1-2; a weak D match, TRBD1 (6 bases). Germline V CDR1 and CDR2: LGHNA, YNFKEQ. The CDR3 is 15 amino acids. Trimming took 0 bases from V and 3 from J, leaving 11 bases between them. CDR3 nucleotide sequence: TGTGCCAGCAGCCAAGACGGGACAAGAGACTATGGCTACACCTTC. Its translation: CASSQDGTRDYGYTF.

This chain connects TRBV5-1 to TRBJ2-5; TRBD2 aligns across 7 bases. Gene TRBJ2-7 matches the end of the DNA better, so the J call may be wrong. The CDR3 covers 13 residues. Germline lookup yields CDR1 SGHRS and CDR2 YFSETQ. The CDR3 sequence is CASSPGLEAEQYF. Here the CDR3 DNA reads TGCGCCAGCAGTCCCGGACTAGAAGCCGAGCAGTACTTC.

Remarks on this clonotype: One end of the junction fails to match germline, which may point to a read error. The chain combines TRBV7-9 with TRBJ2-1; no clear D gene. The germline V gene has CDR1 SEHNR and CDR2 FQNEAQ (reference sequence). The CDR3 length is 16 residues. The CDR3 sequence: CARSPPAPSSYNEQFF. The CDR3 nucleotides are TGTGCCCGCAGCCCCCCCGCCCCTAGCTCCTACAATGAGCAGTTCTTC.

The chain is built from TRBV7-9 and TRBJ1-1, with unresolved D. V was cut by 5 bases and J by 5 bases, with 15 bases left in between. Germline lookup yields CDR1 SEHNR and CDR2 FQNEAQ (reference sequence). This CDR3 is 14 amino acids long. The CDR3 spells CASSLEWALTEAFF. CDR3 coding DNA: TGTGCCAGCAGCCTCGAGTGGGCGCTTACTGAAGCTTTCTTT.

CDR3 DNA sequence: TGTGCCAGCAGCTTAGCTTTAACGGCGGACCAGTACTTC. It specifies CASSLALTADQYF. The V gene is TRBV7-8, the J gene TRBJ2-4; D not resolved. This CDR3 comprises 13 residues. The V and J ends lost 0 bases and 13 bases respectively, with 13 bases between them. The germline gives CDR1 SGHVS, CDR2 FQNEAQ. The whole variable domain, filled in from reference TRBV7-8 and TRBJ2-4, reads GAGVSQSPRYKVAKRGQDVALRCDPISGHVSLFWYQQALGQGPEFLTYFQNEAQLDKSGLPSDRFFAERPEGSVSTLKIQRTQQEDSAVYLCASSLALTADQYFGAGTRLSVL.

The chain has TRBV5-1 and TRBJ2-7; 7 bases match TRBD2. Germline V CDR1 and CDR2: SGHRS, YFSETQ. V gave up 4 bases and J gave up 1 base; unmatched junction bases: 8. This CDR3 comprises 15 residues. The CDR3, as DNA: TGCGCCAGCAGCCCTTACGGCGGGAGTTCCTACGAGCAGTACTTC. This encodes CASSPYGGSSYEQYF.

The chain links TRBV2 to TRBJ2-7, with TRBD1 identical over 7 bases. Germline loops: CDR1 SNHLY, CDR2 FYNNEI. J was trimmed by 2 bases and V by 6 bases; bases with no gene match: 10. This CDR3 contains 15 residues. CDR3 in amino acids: CASSSPQGWAYEQYF. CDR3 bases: TGTGCCAGCAGCTCGCCACAGGGGTGGGCCTACGAGCAGTACTTC. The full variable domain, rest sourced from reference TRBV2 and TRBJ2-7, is EPEVTQTPSHQVTQMGQEVILRCVPISNHLYFYWYRQILGQKVEFLVSFYNNEISEKSEIFDDQFSVERPDGSNFTLKIRSTKLEDSAMYFCASSSPQGWAYEQYFGPGTRLTVT.

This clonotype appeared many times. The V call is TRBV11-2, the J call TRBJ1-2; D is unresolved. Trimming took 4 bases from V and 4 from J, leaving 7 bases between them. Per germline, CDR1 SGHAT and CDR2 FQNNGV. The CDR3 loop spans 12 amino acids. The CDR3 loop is CASSSDGYGYTF. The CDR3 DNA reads TGTGCCAGCAGCTCAGATGGCTATGGCTACACCTTC.

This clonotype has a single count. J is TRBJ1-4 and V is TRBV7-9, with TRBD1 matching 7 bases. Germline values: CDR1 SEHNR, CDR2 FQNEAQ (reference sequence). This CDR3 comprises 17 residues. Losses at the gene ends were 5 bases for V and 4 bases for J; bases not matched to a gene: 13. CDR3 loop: CASSPSLGQANNEKLFF. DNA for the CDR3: TGTGCCAGCAGCCCCTCCCTCGGACAGGCCAATAATGAAAAACTGTTTTTT.

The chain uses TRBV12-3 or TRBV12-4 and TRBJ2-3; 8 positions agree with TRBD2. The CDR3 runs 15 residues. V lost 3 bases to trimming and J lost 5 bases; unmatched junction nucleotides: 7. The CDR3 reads CASSFDAGGGDTQYF. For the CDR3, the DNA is TGTGCCAGCAGTTTTGATGCGGGAGGAGGAGATACGCAGTATTTT.

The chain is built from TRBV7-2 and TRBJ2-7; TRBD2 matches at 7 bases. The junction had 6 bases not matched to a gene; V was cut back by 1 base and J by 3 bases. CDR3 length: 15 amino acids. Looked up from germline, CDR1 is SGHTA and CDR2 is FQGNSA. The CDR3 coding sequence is TGTGCCAGCAGCTTAGTGAGCGGGAAAGGCTACGAGCAGTACTTC. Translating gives CASSLVSGKGYEQYF.

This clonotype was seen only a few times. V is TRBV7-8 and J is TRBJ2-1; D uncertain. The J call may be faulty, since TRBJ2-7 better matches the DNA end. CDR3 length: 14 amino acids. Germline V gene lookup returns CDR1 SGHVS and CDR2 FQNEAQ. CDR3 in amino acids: CASSLGLDTYEQYF. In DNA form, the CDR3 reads TGTGCCAGCAGCTTAGGTCTCGACACCTACGAGCAGTACTTC.

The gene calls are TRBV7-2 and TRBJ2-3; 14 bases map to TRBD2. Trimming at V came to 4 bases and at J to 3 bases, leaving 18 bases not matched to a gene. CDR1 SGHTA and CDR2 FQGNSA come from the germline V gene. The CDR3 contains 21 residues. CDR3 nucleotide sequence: TGTGCCAGCAGCTCAGGGCCGGGACTAGCGGGAGTTGACGGTAGGACAGATACGCAGTATTTT. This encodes CASSSGPGLAGVDGRTDTQYF.

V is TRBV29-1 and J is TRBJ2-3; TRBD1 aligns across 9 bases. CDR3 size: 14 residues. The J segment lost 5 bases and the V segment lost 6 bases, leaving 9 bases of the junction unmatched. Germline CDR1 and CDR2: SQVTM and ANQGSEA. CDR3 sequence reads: CSVNRGRPLDTQYF. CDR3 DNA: TGCAGCGTGAACAGGGGGCGCCCCCTAGATACGCAGTATTTT.

Here the CDR3 reads CASREVGREYGTQYF. The CDR3 bases are TGTGCCAGCAGGGAAGTCGGGCGGGAGTATGGGACCCAGTACTTC. This sequence joins TRBV11-2 and TRBJ2-7; 7 bases map to TRBD2. The DNA end is a closer match to TRBJ2-5, so the J assignment may be wrong. Per the germline V gene, CDR1 is SGHAT and CDR2 is FQNNGV. The length of the CDR3 is 15 residues.

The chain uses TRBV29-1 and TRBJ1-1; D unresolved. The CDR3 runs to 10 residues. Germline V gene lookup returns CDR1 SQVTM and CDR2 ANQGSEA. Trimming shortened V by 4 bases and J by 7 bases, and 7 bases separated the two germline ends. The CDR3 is CSVGRNEAFF. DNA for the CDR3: TGCAGCGTTGGCAGAAATGAAGCTTTCTTT. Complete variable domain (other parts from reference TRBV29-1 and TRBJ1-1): SAVISQKPSRDICQRGTSLTIQCQVDSQVTMMFWYRQQPGQSLTLIATANQGSEATYESGFVIDKFPISRPNLTFSTLTVSNMSPEDSSIYLCSVGRNEAFFGQGTRLTVV.

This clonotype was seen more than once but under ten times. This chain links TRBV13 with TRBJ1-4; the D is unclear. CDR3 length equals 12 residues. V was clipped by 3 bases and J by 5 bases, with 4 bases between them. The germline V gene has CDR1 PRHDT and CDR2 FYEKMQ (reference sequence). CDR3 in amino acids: CASSFRNEKLFF. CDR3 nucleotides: TGTGCCAGCAGCTTTAGAAATGAAAAACTGTTTTTT.

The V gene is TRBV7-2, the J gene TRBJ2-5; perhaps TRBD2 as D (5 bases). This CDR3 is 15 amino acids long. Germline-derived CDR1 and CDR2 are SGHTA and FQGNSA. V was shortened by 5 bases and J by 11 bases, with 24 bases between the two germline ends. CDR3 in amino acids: CASSPHPGIRQEQYF. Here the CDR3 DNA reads TGTGCCAGCAGCCCCCATCCGGGAATTAGGCAAGAGCAGTACTTC.

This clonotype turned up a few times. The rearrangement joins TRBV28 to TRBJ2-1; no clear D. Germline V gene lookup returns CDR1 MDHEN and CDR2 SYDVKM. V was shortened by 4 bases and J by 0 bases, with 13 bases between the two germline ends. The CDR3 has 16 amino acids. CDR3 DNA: TGTGCCAGCAGTTCCGGGTCCTCCTACTCCTACAATGAGCAGTTCTTC. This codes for CASSSGSSYSYNEQFF.

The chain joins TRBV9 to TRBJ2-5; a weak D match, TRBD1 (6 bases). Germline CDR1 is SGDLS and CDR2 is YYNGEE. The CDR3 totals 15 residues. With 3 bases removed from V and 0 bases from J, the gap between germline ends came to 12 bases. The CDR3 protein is CASSAGTKYQETQYF. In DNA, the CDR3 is TGTGCCAGCAGCGCCGGGACAAAGTACCAAGAGACCCAGTACTTC.

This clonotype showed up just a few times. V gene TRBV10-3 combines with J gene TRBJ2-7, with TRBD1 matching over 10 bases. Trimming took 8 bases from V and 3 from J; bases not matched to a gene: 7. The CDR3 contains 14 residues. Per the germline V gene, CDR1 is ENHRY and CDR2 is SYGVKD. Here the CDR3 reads CAIGPGQGIYEQYF. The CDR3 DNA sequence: TGTGCCATCGGACCGGGACAGGGGATCTACGAGCAGTACTTC.

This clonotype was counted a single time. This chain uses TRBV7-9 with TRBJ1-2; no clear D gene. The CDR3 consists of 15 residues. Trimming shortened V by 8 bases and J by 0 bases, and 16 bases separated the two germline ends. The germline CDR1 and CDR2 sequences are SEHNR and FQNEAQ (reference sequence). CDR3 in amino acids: CASEVVGKANYGYTF. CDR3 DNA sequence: TGTGCCAGCGAAGTTGTAGGAAAAGCTAACTATGGCTACACCTTC.

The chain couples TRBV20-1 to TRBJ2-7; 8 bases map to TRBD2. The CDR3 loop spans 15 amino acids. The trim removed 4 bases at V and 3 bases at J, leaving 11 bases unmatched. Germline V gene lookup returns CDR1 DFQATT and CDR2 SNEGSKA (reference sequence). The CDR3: CSAKTKPGLDYEQYF. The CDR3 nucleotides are TGCAGTGCTAAGACAAAACCGGGACTAGACTACGAGCAGTACTTC.

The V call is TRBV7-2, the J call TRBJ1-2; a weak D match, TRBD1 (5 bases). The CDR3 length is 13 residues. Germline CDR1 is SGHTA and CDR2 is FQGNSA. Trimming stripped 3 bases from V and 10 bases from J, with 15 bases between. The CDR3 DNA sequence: TGTGCCAGCAGCTTGGCTAGGGGCAGGGTCTACACCTTC. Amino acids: CASSLARGRVYTF.

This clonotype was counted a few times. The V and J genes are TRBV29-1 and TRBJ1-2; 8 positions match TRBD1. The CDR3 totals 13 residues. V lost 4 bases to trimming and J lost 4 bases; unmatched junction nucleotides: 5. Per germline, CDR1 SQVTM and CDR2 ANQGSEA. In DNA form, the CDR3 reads TGCAGCGTTGTGGCAGGGGGCAGCTATGGCTACACCTTC. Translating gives CSVVAGGSYGYTF.

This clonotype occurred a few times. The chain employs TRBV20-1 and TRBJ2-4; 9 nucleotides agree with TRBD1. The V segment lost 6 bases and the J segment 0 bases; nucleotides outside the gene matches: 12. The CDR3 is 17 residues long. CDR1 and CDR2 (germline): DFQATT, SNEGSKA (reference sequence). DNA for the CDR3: TGCAGTGCCACACAGGGGGCCGGAATTATAGCCAAAAACATTCAGTACTTC. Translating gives CSATQGAGIIAKNIQYF.